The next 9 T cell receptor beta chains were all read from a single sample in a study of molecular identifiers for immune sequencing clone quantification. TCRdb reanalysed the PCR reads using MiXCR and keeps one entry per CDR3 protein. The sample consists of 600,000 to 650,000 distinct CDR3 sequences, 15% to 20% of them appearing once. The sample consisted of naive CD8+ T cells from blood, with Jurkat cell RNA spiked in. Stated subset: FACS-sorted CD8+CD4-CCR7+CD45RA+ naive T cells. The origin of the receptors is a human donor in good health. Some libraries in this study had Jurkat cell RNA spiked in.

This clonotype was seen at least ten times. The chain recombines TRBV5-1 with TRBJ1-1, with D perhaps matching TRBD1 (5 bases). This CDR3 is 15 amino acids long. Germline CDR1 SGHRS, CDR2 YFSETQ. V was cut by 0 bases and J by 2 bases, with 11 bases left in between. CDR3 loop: CASSLEGLGNTEAFF. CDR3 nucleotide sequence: TGCGCCAGCAGCTTGGAGGGGCTTGGTAACACTGAAGCTTTCTTT.

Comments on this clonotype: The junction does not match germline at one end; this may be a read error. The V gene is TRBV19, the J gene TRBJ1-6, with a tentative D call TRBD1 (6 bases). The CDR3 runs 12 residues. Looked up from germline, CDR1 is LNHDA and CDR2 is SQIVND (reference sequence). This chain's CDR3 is CASSKGHSPPHF. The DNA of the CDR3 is TGTGCCAGTAGTAAGGGACATTCACCCCCCCACTTT.

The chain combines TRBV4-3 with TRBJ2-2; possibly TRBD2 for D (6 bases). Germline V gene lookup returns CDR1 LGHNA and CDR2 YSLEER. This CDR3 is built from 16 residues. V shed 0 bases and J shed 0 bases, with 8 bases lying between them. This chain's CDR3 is CASSQDPGANTGELFF. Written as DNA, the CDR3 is TGCGCCAGCAGCCAAGATCCGGGGGCGAACACCGGGGAGCTGTTTTTT.

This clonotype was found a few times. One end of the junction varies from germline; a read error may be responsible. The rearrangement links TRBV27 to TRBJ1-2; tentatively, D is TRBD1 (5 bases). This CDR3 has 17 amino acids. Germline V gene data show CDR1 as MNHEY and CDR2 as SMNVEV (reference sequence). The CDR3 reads CAGSLSSGWEGLDGYTF. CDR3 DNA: TGTGCCGGCAGTTTATCGAGTGGGTGGGAGGGGTTGGATGGCTACACCTTC.

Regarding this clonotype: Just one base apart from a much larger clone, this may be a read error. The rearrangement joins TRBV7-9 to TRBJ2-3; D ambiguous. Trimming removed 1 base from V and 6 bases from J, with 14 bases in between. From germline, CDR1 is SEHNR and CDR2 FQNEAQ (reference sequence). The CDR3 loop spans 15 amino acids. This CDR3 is CASSLVSGSRDTQYF. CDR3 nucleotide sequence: TGTGCCAGCAGCTTAGTGTCCGGGTCCAGGGATACGCAGTATTTT. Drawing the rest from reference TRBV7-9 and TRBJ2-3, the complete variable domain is DTGVSQNPRHKITKRGQNVTFRCDPISEHNRLYWYRQTLGQGPEFLTYFQNEAQLEKSRLLSDRFSAERPKGSFSTLEIQRTEQGDSAMYLCASSLVSGSRDTQYFGPGTRLTVL.

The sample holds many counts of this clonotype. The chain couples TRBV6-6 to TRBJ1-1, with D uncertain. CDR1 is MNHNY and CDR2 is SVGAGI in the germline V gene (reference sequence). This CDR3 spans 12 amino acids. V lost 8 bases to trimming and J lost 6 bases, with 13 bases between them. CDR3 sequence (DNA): TGTGCCAGCTCCCTAGGCGTGGCTGAAGCTTTCTTT. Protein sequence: CASSLGVAEAFF.

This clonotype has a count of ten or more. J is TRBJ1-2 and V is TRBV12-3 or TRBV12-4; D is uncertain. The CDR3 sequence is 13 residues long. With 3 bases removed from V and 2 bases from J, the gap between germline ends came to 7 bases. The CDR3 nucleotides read TGTGCCAGCAGTTTCGGGCAAAACTATGGCTACACCTTC. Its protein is CASSFGQNYGYTF.

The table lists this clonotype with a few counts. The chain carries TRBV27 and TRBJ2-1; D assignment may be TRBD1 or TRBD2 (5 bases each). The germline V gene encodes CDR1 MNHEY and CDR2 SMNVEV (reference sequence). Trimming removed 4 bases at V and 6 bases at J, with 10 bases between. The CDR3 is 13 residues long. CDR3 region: CASSSGTLNEQFF. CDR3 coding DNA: TGTGCCAGCAGTTCCGGGACCCTCAATGAGCAGTTCTTC.

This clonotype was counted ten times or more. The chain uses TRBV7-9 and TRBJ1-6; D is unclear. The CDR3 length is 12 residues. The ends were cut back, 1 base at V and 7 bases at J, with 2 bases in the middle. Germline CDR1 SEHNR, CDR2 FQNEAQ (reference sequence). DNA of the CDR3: TGTGCCAGCAGCTTAGGGAATTCACCCCTCCACTTT. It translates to CASSLGNSPLHF.